This paragraph reports one T cell receptor (beta chain). This clonotype came up a few times. Its cognate antigen has yet to be identified. No base-level quality is on record; no much larger clone is a single base apart. Sample treatment or condition, as interpreted from the label and publication: allogeneic hematopoietic cell transplantation with graft depleted of TCRalphabeta T cells and CD19 B cells. TCRalphabeta/CD19-depleted allogeneic hematopoietic cell grafts were given to the transplant recipients, all of whom were children. The sample belongs to a study of T-cell reconstitution after alpha-beta-depleted transplantation in children (dated by TCRdb to 2016 to 2018). Background for the entire study: Using TCR repertoire profiling, the study quantitatively followed how T-cell immune reconstitution unfolded in children after TCRalphabeta/CD19-depleted allogeneic hematopoietic cell transplantation. Here is what the overall study found, with its caveats: The high TCRbeta diversity at day 60 in some patients was ascribed to recipient T cells and intrathymic progenitors that had survived conditioning. The apparently early recovery of alphabetaT-cell counts about two months after transplant reportedly depended on only several hundred rapidly expanded clones that came from non-depleted graft cells. Over subsequent months, a decline in hyperexpanded clone frequencies was noted, and after one year, T-cell counts and TCRbeta diversity were mostly ascribed to newly produced T cells.

Libraries were prepared through PCR. Sequencing was carried out with an Illumina HiSeq 2500. TCR library preparation used molecular barcoding, with unique molecular identifiers applied to normalize quantification of the TCRbeta repertoire. TCRdb itself trimmed the public reads at Q25 with fastp, ran MiXCR and retained productive beta chains. Every CDR3 protein is listed once, alongside the most common genes and DNA of its rows. The sample table records about 830,000 distinct CDR3 sequences; approximately 15% of these occur just once. The ten largest clones represent around 5.3% of the sample. CDR3 length: 16 amino acids, cysteine to phenylalanine. Solely the CDR3 DNA is kept, with 48 bases framed from the first base. Compared with germline, V lacks 0 bases and J lacks 2 bases; bases without a gene match: 4. Sequences SGHRS (CDR1) and YFSETQ (CDR2) are obtained from the germline V gene.

The receptor was derived from a male patient younger than 18 who had a stem cell transplant for acute lymphoblastic leukemia, so the T cells may come from the graft donor. The source was PBMCs, mostly from graft donor cells, collected 360 days after TCRalphabeta/CD19-depleted stem cell transplant. Recombination linked TRBV5-1 to TRBJ2-2; 7 middle bases align to TRBD1. This receptor carries the CDR3 CASSLVGQSNTGELFF. Here is the DNA: TGCGCCAGCAGCTTGGTGGGACAGAGTAACACCGGGGAGCTGTTTTTT.